This passage covers 5 T cell receptor beta chains from one sample sequenced in a study of T cell changes during pregnancy in multiple sclerosis. Data came from immunoSEQ multiplex PCR; TCRdb stores just in-frame clones and leaves some out. The sample comprises roughly 57,000 clones, 90% of which are singletons, and roughly 3.2% rests with the top ten. The specimen comprised CD8+ T cells from peripheral blood mononuclear cells, sampled before pregnancy. The receptors stem from a female donor with multiple sclerosis, enrolled in a pregnancy study.

The chain combines TRBV29-1 with TRBJ1-2, with D possibly TRBD1 on 5 matching bases. This CDR3 region has 12 residues. Looked up from germline, CDR1 is SQVTM and CDR2 is ANQGSEA. Trimming took 6 bases from V and 4 from J, leaving 12 bases between them. CDR3: CSVMGGTYGYTF. For the CDR3, the DNA is TGCAGCGTGATGGGGGGGACCTATGGCTACACCTTC. Supplemented by reference TRBV29-1 and TRBJ1-2, the full variable domain reads SAVISQKPSRDICQRGTSLTIQCQVDSQVTMMFWYRQQPGQSLTLIATANQGSEATYESGFVIDKFPISRPNLTFSTLTVSNMSPEDSSIYLCSVMGGTYGYTFGSGTRLTVV.

This chain connects TRBV6-5 to TRBJ2-2; 8 bases agree with TRBD1. J lost 7 bases, V lost 2 bases, and 9 bases had no gene match. The germline V gene encodes CDR1 MNHEY and CDR2 SVGAGI. The CDR3 extends over 16 amino acids. The CDR3 region is CASSYGDRTPNGELFF. The CDR3 DNA reads TGTGCCAGCAGTTACGGGGACAGGACCCCTAACGGGGAGCTGTTTTTT.

V usage is TRBV18 and J usage is TRBJ1-2; possible D gene TRBD1, 5 bases. The CDR3 loop spans 15 amino acids. V was pared by 0 bases and J by 3 bases, with 11 bases between. Germline V gives CDR1 KGHSH, CDR2 LQKENI. The CDR3 sequence: CASSPPDTGYYGYTF. DNA of the CDR3: TGTGCCAGCTCACCACCGGACACCGGATACTATGGCTACACCTTC.

The chain joins TRBV18 to TRBJ2-5; perhaps TRBD1 as D (5 bases). The V and J ends lost 10 bases and 4 bases respectively, with 16 bases between them. The germline CDR1 and CDR2 sequences are KGHSH and LQKENI. This CDR3 is built from 13 residues. CDR3 nucleotide sequence: TGTGCCACCCCAGCCGTCACAGGAGAGACCCAGTACTTC. It is translated as CATPAVTGETQYF.

This chain joins TRBV28 and TRBJ2-1; perhaps TRBD2 as D (7 bases). This CDR3 comprises 14 residues. Germline V gives CDR1 MDHEN, CDR2 SYDVKM. V lost 7 bases and J lost 7, with 17 bases in between. This chain's CDR3 is CASTLGGGANEQFF. CDR3 nucleotides: TGTGCCAGCACCTTGGGAGGGGGGGCTAATGAGCAGTTCTTC.